This T cell receptor beta chain came from a study of T cell responses to AZD1222 COVID-19 vaccine. Sequencing used immunoSEQ multiplex PCR; TCRdb keeps in-frame clones, though not all of them. This sample has 80,000 to 100,000 clones, with 70% to 90% found just once. The CDR3 runs 12 residues. V gave up 5 bases and J gave up 4 bases, with 8 bases separating them. CDR1 is SQVTM and CDR2 is ANQGSEA in the germline V gene. As for this clone: Its antigen is undetermined.

Study-wide results and caveats: Females made up more of the donors, who were largely white British, and clonal diversity may have come out too low.

This rearrangement joins TRBV29-1 to TRBJ2-2; D not certain. The receptor was isolated from an adult who received the AZD1222 COVID-19 vaccine. The sequencing used peripheral blood, collected 28 days after the second AZD1222 dose. The CDR3 bases are TGCAGCGTTCCCCTTGGCACCGGGGAGCTGTTTTTT. Translation: CSVPLGTGELFF.